This T cell receptor beta chain was retrieved from a study of neurological immune-mediated disorders. Study results and limitations: The absence of any CDR3 amino acid sequence shared by expanded clones across subjects suggests that repertoires were private in all groups.

Deletions cut 3 bases from V and 3 bases from J, with 13 bases between. The CDR3 extends over 15 amino acids. This clonotype was detected many times. Its antigen is undetermined. Sequencing runs each generated in excess of 160 million TCR-beta sequences derived from 15-18 subjects. TCRdb re-derived calls from the 5' RACE reads in MiXCR, one entry per CDR3 protein. Found here are under 35,000 distinct CDR3 sequences, 20% to 25% of them singletons; the top ten hold 25% to 30%. Sorted libraries used over 800,000 CD4+ or CD8+ T cells. Material: CD4+ T cells from blood. The source of this sequence is a man between 45 and 60 years old with HTLV-1-associated myelopathy (HAM/TSP). The J gene is TRBJ2-3, the V gene TRBV12-3 or TRBV12-4, with D perhaps TRBD1 (6 bases). The CDR3, as DNA: TGTGCCAGCAGTTTCTCCGGGACAAAAACAGATACGCAGTATTTT. This sequence encodes CASSFSGTKTDTQYF.